The 21 T cell receptor beta chains given below trace back to one sample, sequenced in a study of blood T cell repertoires in COVID-19. Sequencing was performed with immunoSEQ multiplex PCR; in TCRdb, only in-frame clones are kept and a portion is missing. The sample consists of 95,000 to 100,000 clones, roughly four fifths of them appearing once. The specimen sequenced was peripheral blood. These receptors were collected from a human donor in a cohort sampled during active COVID-19.

V usage is TRBV9 and J usage is TRBJ2-1; 9 bases are a match to TRBD2. This CDR3 region has 16 residues. Trimming took 6 bases from V and 9 from J; bases not matched to a gene: 16. Germline V gene sequence: CDR1 SGDLS, CDR2 YYNGEE. The CDR3 nucleotides read TGTGCCAGCACCAGCGGGGCGGGAGGGCCGTTGGGTGAGCAGTTCTTC. It codes for CASTSGAGGPLGEQFF.

The V call is TRBV3-1 (or the pseudogene TRBV3-2), the J call TRBJ1-6; the D is unclear. V shed 1 base and J shed 9 bases, with 7 bases lying between them. The CDR3 is made up of 13 amino acids. Germline V gene sequence: CDR1 LGHDT, CDR2 YNNKEL (reference sequence). The CDR3 bases are TGTGCCAGCAGCCAAGTCGTCGGTTCACCCCTCCACTTT. Translating gives CASSQVVGSPLHF.

This rearrangement joins TRBV2 to TRBJ1-2; 7 nucleotides line up with TRBD1. The CDR3 sequence is 14 residues long. V shed 6 bases and J 3 bases; nucleotides not matched to a gene: 7. The germline gives CDR1 SNHLY, CDR2 FYNNEI. The CDR3 sequence: CASSVGQLDYGYTF. CDR3 DNA: TGTGCCAGCAGCGTGGGACAGTTAGACTATGGCTACACCTTC.

This clone appeared a few times. The chain recombines TRBV7-3 with TRBJ2-2, with 11 nucleotides matching TRBD2. J was trimmed by 7 bases and V by 0 bases; bases with no gene match: 4. This CDR3 spans 16 amino acids. Germline values: CDR1 SGHTA, CDR2 FQGTGA. The CDR3 spells CASSLTSGRAGGELFF. The CDR3 nucleotides read TGTGCCAGCAGCTTAACTAGCGGGAGGGCCGGCGGGGAGCTGTTTTTT.

The chain employs TRBV25-1 and TRBJ2-5, with 12 bases that match TRBD1. With 7 bases clipped from V and 4 bases from J, the junction kept 7 bases outside the gene matches. The CDR3 is 15 amino acids. CDR1 and CDR2 (germline): MGHDK, SYGVNS. CDR3 DNA sequence: TGTGCCAGCACCTGGGGACAGGGGGCAGGAGAGACCCAGTACTTC. Amino acids: CASTWGQGAGETQYF.

The CDR3 sequence is CASRAGLSYEQYF. In nucleotides, the CDR3 is TGTGCCAGCAGGGCGGGACTTTCCTACGAGCAGTACTTC. V gene TRBV6-5 combines with J gene TRBJ2-7; D perhaps matches TRBD2 (6 bases). CDR3 size: 13 residues. Trimming took 6 bases from V and 1 from J, leaving 10 bases between them. Germline V gene data show CDR1 as MNHEY and CDR2 as SVGAGI.

CDR3 DNA: TGTGCCAGCAGCCAAGGGGTTAGCGGGAGTGTAGATGAGCAGTTCTTC. Residues: CASSQGVSGSVDEQFF. The chain links TRBV3-1 (or the pseudogene TRBV3-2) to TRBJ2-1, with 9 bases that match TRBD2. CDR1 and CDR2 from the germline V gene are LGHDT and YNNKEL (reference sequence). Losses at the gene ends were 1 base for V and 8 bases for J; bases not matched to a gene: 9. The CDR3 sequence is 16 residues long.

The rearrangement links TRBV5-1 to TRBJ2-5, with TRBD2 matching 13 bases. The V segment lost 5 bases and the J segment 7 bases; nucleotides outside the gene matches: 5. The CDR3 covers 14 residues. Germline V lookup: CDR1 SGHRS, CDR2 YFSETQ. The CDR3 loop is CASRSTSGGATQYF. The CDR3 DNA is TGCGCCAGCAGAAGTACTAGCGGGGGGGCGACCCAGTACTTC. Based on the CDR3 plus reference TRBV5-1 and TRBJ2-5, the full variable domain is KAGVTQTPRYLIKTRGQQVTLSCSPISGHRSVSWYQQTPGQGLQFLFEYFSETQRNKGNFPGRFSGRQFSNSRSEMNVSTLELGDSALYLCASRSTSGGATQYFGPGTRLLVL.

This sequence joins TRBV9 and TRBJ2-3; perhaps TRBD2 as D (6 bases). CDR3 length equals 15 residues. The germline V and J ends were trimmed by 2 bases and 0 bases, with 10 bases remaining between them. Germline CDR1 reads SGDLS; CDR2 reads YYNGEE. CDR3 sequence (DNA): TGTGCCAGCAGCGTGGGCGGGGCGAGCACAGATACGCAGTATTTT. Its protein product is CASSVGGASTDTQYF.

V usage is TRBV21-1 and J usage is TRBJ2-7; the D call of TRBD1 is as the table states it, not checked on the DNA. TRBV21-1 is an annotated pseudogene. The CDR3 is 17 residues long. CDR3 protein: CASSKAKCRGHYYEQYF. CDR3 in DNA: TGTGCCAGCAGCAAAGCAAAATGTAGGGGACACTACTACGAGCAGTACTTC.

The V and J genes are TRBV5-1 and TRBJ2-6; a possible D gene is TRBD1 (6 bases). Trimming cost V 2 bases and J 0 bases, with 6 bases left between them. This CDR3 region has 15 residues. In germline, CDR1 is SGHRS, CDR2 YFSETQ. The CDR3 region is CASSLGGSGANVLTF. The CDR3 region has the DNA TGCGCCAGCAGCTTAGGGGGCTCTGGGGCCAACGTCCTGACTTTC.

There are a few counts of this clone. V usage is TRBV19 and J usage is TRBJ1-2; unclear D gene. In germline, CDR1 is LNHDA, CDR2 SQIVND (reference sequence). This CDR3 region has 12 residues. The V end lost 0 bases, the J end lost 8 bases, and 7 bases lay between the germline ends. The CDR3 bases are TGTGCCAGTAGTATAGATCCGAGCGGCTACACCTTC. Its protein is CASSIDPSGYTF.

The chain recombines TRBV19 with TRBJ1-5; the match to TRBD1 covers 8 bases. In germline, CDR1 is LNHDA, CDR2 SQIVND (reference sequence). This CDR3 spans 17 amino acids. V was clipped by 5 bases and J by 2 bases; unmatched bases: 11. Here the CDR3 reads CASSYKPPGQGNQPQHF. The CDR3 DNA reads TGTGCCAGTAGTTACAAACCGCCGGGACAGGGCAATCAGCCCCAGCATTTT.

The chain recombines TRBV11-2 with TRBJ2-7; 7 bases agree with TRBD2. V lost 4 bases, J lost 4 bases, and 7 bases stayed unmatched. This CDR3 has 14 residues. CDR1 is SGHAT, CDR2 FQNNGV, per germline. In DNA form, the CDR3 reads TGTGCCAGCAGCTGGTCGGGGGGAACATACGAGCAGTACTTC. Translation: CASSWSGGTYEQYF. Based on the CDR3 plus reference TRBV11-2 and TRBJ2-7, the full variable domain is EAGVAQSPRYKIIEKRQSVAFWCNPISGHATLYWYQQILGQGPKLLIQFQNNGVVDDSQLPKDRFSAERLKGVDSTLKIQPAKLEDSAVYLCASSWSGGTYEQYFGPGTRLTVT.

This sequence joins TRBV5-1 and TRBJ2-1, with D tentatively TRBD1 (5 bases). Germline CDR1 reads SGHRS; CDR2 reads YFSETQ. The CDR3 has 14 residues. The V gene lost 0 bases and the J gene lost 6 bases, with 10 bases spanning the gap. CDR3 residues: CASSLEQGINEQFF. CDR3 bases: TGCGCCAGCAGCTTGGAGCAGGGAATCAATGAGCAGTTCTTC.

The CDR3 DNA reads TGCGCCAGCCCTGGCCATTCACCCCTCCACTTT. Its translation: CASPGHSPLHF. J is TRBJ1-6 and V is TRBV23-1; D uncertain. TRBV23-1 is recorded as an ORF, its role being uncertain. The CDR3 extends over 11 amino acids. V was clipped by 8 bases and J by 8 bases, with 7 bases between them.

The rearrangement links TRBV7-3 to TRBJ2-7; TRBD1 agrees at 10 bases. V lost 1 base and J lost 3; bases outside the gene matches: 3. Germline V gene sequence: CDR1 SGHTA, CDR2 FQGTGA. The CDR3 length is 15 residues. The CDR3 nucleotides read TGTGCCAGCAGCTTAAGGGACAGGGGTGGCTACGAGCAGTACTTC. Translated, it gives CASSLRDRGGYEQYF. Complete variable domain (other parts from reference TRBV7-3 and TRBJ2-7): GAGVSQTPSNKVTEKGKYVELRCDPISGHTALYWYRQSLGQGPEFLIYFQGTGAADDSGLPNDRFFAVRPEGSVSTLKIQRTERGDSAVYLCASSLRDRGGYEQYFGPGTRLTVT.

This chain joins TRBV6-5 and TRBJ1-2, with a weak D call TRBD1 (6 bases). Germline V lookup: CDR1 MNHEY, CDR2 SVGAGI. Trimming took 7 bases from V and 4 from J, leaving 16 bases between them. The CDR3 covers 14 residues. CDR3 in DNA: TGTGCCAGCACCACAGGCGGGGGCGGCTATGGCTACACCTTC. Translated, it gives CASTTGGGGYGYTF.

The rearrangement uses TRBV24-1 and TRBJ2-6, with TRBD1 identical over 9 bases. In germline, CDR1 is KGHDR, CDR2 SFDVKD. The trim removed 4 bases at V and 2 bases at J, leaving 2 bases unmatched. This CDR3 is 16 amino acids long. CDR3 coding DNA: TGTGCCACCAGTGACCGGACAGGGGCTGGGGCCAACGTCCTGACTTTC. Amino acids: CATSDRTGAGANVLTF.

The V call is TRBV27, the J call TRBJ2-5; 7 bases map to TRBD2. Trimming took 3 bases from V and 2 from J; bases not matched to a gene: 15. CDR1 is MNHEY, CDR2 SMNVEV, per germline (reference sequence). This CDR3 is 18 amino acids long. CDR3 nucleotides: TGTGCCAGCAGTTTCGTCGGCCGGCGCGGGGGTAGTCAAGAGACCCAGTACTTC. It specifies CASSFVGRRGGSQETQYF.

V and J are TRBV11-2 and TRBJ2-6; D uncertain. Per the germline V gene, CDR1 is SGHAT and CDR2 is FQNNGV. This CDR3 spans 15 amino acids. Trimming shortened V by 2 bases and J by 0 bases, and 5 bases separated the two germline ends. CDR3 bases: TGTGCCAGCAGCTTAAGCCGCTCTGGGGCCAACGTCCTGACTTTC. It translates to CASSLSRSGANVLTF.